This passage covers 12 T cell receptor beta chains from one sample sequenced in a study of a mutant IDH1 vaccine in newly diagnosed glioma. Only in-frame clones appear in the TCRdb table, and some are missing; sequencing was by immunoSEQ multiplex PCR. The sample holds under 70,000 clones; approximately 87% are singletons and the top ten take about 14%. No antigen is known for these receptors. Documented time point: week 23, last vaccination. One vaccine dose held 300 ug of mutant IDH1 20-mer peptide and came with topical imiquimod. Sequencing used PBMCs, obtained from a glioma patient whose treatment included an IDH1 peptide vaccine. The receptor source for this set is a man aged 18 to 29 with glioma.

The count of this clone is one. The chain uses TRBV5-6 and TRBJ2-5, with D perhaps TRBD2 (6 bases). This CDR3 contains 14 residues. The V gene's germline CDR1 is SGHDT and CDR2 YYEEEE. Trimming shortened V by 1 base and J by 2 bases, and 9 bases separated the two germline ends. The CDR3: CASSLLLAQETQYF. The CDR3, as DNA: TGTGCCAGCAGCTTGTTACTAGCTCAAGAGACCCAGTACTTC.

Only a few counts were recorded for this clone. The chain combines TRBV4-2 with TRBJ2-1; 9 positions agree with TRBD1. V lost 0 bases, J lost 7 bases, and 7 bases stayed unmatched. Germline V gene data show CDR1 as LGHNA and CDR2 as YNFKEQ. This CDR3 is 16 amino acids long. The DNA of the CDR3 is TGTGCCAGCAGCCAAGAGTCCCGGACAGGGGTGAATGAGCAGTTCTTC. Translation gives CASSQESRTGVNEQFF.

The gene calls are TRBV7-3 and TRBJ2-2; D may be TRBD1 or TRBD2 (5 bases each). CDR3 size: 17 residues. Germline CDR1 is SGHTA and CDR2 is FQGTGA. Trimming cost V 5 bases and J 1 base, with 17 bases left between them. CDR3 nucleotides: TGTGCCAGCAGCATCCACCACGGGACGGGGAACACCGGGGAGCTGTTTTTT. It encodes CASSIHHGTGNTGELFF.

This rearrangement joins TRBV9 to TRBJ2-2; 7 bases agree with TRBD1. The CDR3 runs to 18 residues. Losses at the gene ends were 3 bases for V and 3 bases for J; bases not matched to a gene: 14. Per the germline V gene, CDR1 is SGDLS and CDR2 is YYNGEE. As DNA, the CDR3 is TGTGCCAGCAGCGCCCCGAGGGACAGTGCGCTTGACACCGGGGAGCTGTTTTTT. Amino acids: CASSAPRDSALDTGELFF.

The chain is built from TRBV23-1 and TRBJ1-5; no firm D call. Being an ORF, TRBV23-1 has a function that is uncertain. V lost 4 bases and J lost 1, with 8 bases in between. This CDR3 is 14 amino acids long. CDR3 bases: TGCGCCAGCAGTCGCATTCTGAGCAATCAGCCCCAGCATTTT. It codes for CASSRILSNQPQHF.

J is TRBJ1-1 and V is TRBV5-5; unclear D gene. The CDR3 covers 15 residues. V lost 3 bases to trimming and J lost 4 bases, with 16 bases between them. The germline V gene encodes CDR1 SGHKS and CDR2 YYEKEE (reference sequence). CDR3 in amino acids: CASSWEEPLFTEAFF. The CDR3 DNA is TGTGCCAGCAGCTGGGAGGAACCACTCTTCACTGAAGCTTTCTTT.

The chain joins TRBV5-1 to TRBJ1-4; D call uncertain. Per germline, CDR1 SGHRS and CDR2 YFSETQ. This CDR3 spans 15 amino acids. Trimming removed 0 bases at V and 6 bases at J, with 12 bases between. The CDR3 nucleotides are TGCGCCAGCAGCTTGGGGTGGGAATTAGATGAAAAACTGTTTTTT. Translating it yields CASSLGWELDEKLFF.

This chain links TRBV4-2 with TRBJ2-6; possibly TRBD2 for D (5 bases). Trimming took off 4 bases at V and 2 bases at J, with 9 bases between the two ends. There are 15 residues in the CDR3. Germline values: CDR1 LGHNA, CDR2 YNFKEQ. The chain's CDR3 is CASSRPGTGANVLTF. CDR3 in DNA: TGTGCCAGCAGCCGCCCGGGGACTGGGGCCAACGTCCTGACTTTC.

The chain links TRBV28 to TRBJ1-2; D call uncertain. Deletions cut 0 bases from V and 5 bases from J, with 16 bases between. This CDR3 is 16 amino acids long. Germline values: CDR1 MDHEN, CDR2 SYDVKM. CDR3 residues: CASSLWLGRGWYGYTF. The CDR3 region has the DNA TGTGCCAGCAGTTTATGGCTAGGGCGTGGGTGGTATGGCTACACCTTC.

The count of this clone is one. V usage is TRBV18 and J usage is TRBJ2-7; no firm D call. Trimming shortened V by 3 bases and J by 1 base, and 10 bases separated the two germline ends. Germline V lookup: CDR1 KGHSH, CDR2 LQKENI. This CDR3 has 14 residues. CDR3 DNA: TGTGCCAGCTCACCTTCGAGGAATTCCTACGAGCAGTACTTC. Amino acid sequence: CASSPSRNSYEQYF.

The chain links TRBV10-3 to TRBJ2-3, with 9 bases that match TRBD2. Germline assignment: CDR1 ENHRY and CDR2 SYGVKD. This CDR3 spans 15 amino acids. The J segment lost 4 bases and the V segment lost 0 bases, leaving 2 bases of the junction unmatched. In nucleotides, the CDR3 is TGTGCCATCAGTGAGTCATTAGCGGGAGCAGATACGCAGTATTTT. Translation: CAISESLAGADTQYF.

This chain joins TRBV9 and TRBJ2-1; no clear D. This CDR3 has 11 residues. CDR1 is SGDLS and CDR2 is YYNGEE in the germline V gene. The V end was cut by 3 bases, the J end by 7 bases, with 5 bases between. The CDR3 loop is CASSAGNEQFF. The CDR3 nucleotides are TGTGCCAGCAGCGCGGGTAATGAGCAGTTCTTC.